A single sample is the source of the 8 T cell receptor beta chains below, sequenced in a study of blood T cell repertoires in COVID-19 (dated by TCRdb to about 2020). The library came from the immunoSEQ multiplex PCR assay. TCRdb carries this immuneACCESS record with in-frame sequences only. Its versions omit some clonotypes, under half of them owing to an unresolved V gene in the studies checked, with the rest unexplained. In all, the sample holds about 78,000 clones, and over 70% of those were seen once. The top ten clonotypes cover about 10% of the sample. The material sequenced was peripheral blood. Receptors originate from a human donor in a cohort sampled during active COVID-19.

V gene TRBV18 combines with J gene TRBJ1-2, with a weak D call TRBD1 (5 bases). Trimming pared 1 base from V and 6 bases from J, leaving 9 bases between. This CDR3 has 13 residues. Germline V gene lookup returns CDR1 KGHSH and CDR2 LQKENI. CDR3 sequence (DNA): TGTGCCAGCTCACCACTGGCGGGGGATGGCTACACCTTC. Amino acid sequence: CASSPLAGDGYTF.

The genes are TRBV10-1 and TRBJ2-7, with 9 nucleotides matching TRBD1. Trimming removed 7 bases from V and 4 bases from J; junction bases left unmatched: 8. Per germline, CDR1 WNHNN and CDR2 SYGVQD (reference sequence). There are 14 residues in the CDR3. In nucleotides, the CDR3 is TGCGCCAGCACTACCGGGACAGGGAGATACGAGCAGTACTTC. It is translated as CASTTGTGRYEQYF.

This clone was seen only a few times. The chain has TRBV5-1 and TRBJ1-1, with 8 bases fitting TRBD1. The CDR3 sequence is 14 residues long. Unmatched junction bases numbered 6, after V lost 4 bases and J lost 4 bases. Germline CDR1 and CDR2: SGHRS and YFSETQ. The CDR3 region is CASSPDRGSTEAFF. The CDR3 coding sequence is TGCGCCAGCAGCCCTGACAGGGGATCCACTGAAGCTTTCTTT.

This rearrangement joins TRBV4-2 to TRBJ1-4; D is perhaps TRBD1 (5 bases). The CDR3 is 16 amino acids. V lost 1 base and J 1 base, leaving 10 bases between the germline ends. The germline V gene has CDR1 LGHNA and CDR2 YNFKEQ. CDR3 in amino acids: CASSQGAGRTNEKLFF. In DNA, the CDR3 is TGTGCCAGCAGCCAAGGGGCAGGGCGAACTAATGAAAAACTGTTTTTT.

The V call is TRBV30, the J call TRBJ2-7; 11 bases are shared with TRBD2. This CDR3 comprises 15 residues. CDR1 and CDR2 (germline): GTSNPN, SVGIG (reference sequence). J was trimmed by 5 bases and V by 2 bases; bases with no gene match: 8. CDR3 amino acids: CAWSKALAGGDEQYF. CDR3 coding DNA: TGTGCCTGGAGTAAGGCCCTAGCGGGGGGAGACGAGCAGTACTTC.

This chain links TRBV5-4 with TRBJ2-7, with 7 bases that match TRBD1. CDR3 size: 14 residues. V trimming: 4 bases; J trimming: 3 bases; junction bases outside the gene matches: 7. The germline V gene encodes CDR1 SGHNT and CDR2 YYREEE (reference sequence). CDR3 amino acids: CASSQQGVGYEQYF. CDR3 sequence (DNA): TGTGCCAGCAGCCAGCAGGGGGTGGGCTACGAGCAGTACTTC. Full variable domain (outside the CDR3, taken from reference TRBV5-4 and TRBJ2-7): ETGVTQSPTHLIKTRGQQVTLRCSSQSGHNTVSWYQQALGQGPQFIFQYYREEENGRGNFPPRFSGLQFPNYSSELNVNALELDDSALYLCASSQQGVGYEQYFGPGTRLTVT.

V gene TRBV6-5 combines with J gene TRBJ2-7; D possibly corresponds to TRBD2 (5 bases). V lost 6 bases and J lost 3, with 12 bases in between. The CDR3 is made up of 13 amino acids. Germline lookup yields CDR1 MNHEY and CDR2 SVGAGI. CDR3 sequence: CASRRTLIYEQYF. Written as DNA, the CDR3 is TGTGCCAGCAGAAGGACTTTAATCTACGAGCAGTACTTC.

V usage is TRBV28 and J usage is TRBJ2-1; tentatively, D is TRBD1 (5 bases). V lost 4 bases and J lost 10, with 14 bases in between. This CDR3 spans 13 amino acids. The germline V gene has CDR1 MDHEN and CDR2 SYDVKM. The CDR3 sequence is CASSSPPAGEQFF. In nucleotides, the CDR3 is TGTGCCAGCAGTTCCCCTCCTGCAGGGGAGCAGTTCTTC.